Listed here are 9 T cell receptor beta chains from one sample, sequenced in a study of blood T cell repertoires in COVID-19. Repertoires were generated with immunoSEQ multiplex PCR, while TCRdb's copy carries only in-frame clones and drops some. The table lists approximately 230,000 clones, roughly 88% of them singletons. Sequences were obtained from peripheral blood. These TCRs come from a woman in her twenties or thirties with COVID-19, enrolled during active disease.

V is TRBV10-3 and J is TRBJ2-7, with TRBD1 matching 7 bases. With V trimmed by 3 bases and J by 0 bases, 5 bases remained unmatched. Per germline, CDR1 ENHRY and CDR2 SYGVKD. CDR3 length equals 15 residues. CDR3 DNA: TGTGCCATCAGTGACCCGACAGGGAGCTCCTACGAGCAGTACGTC. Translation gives CAISDPTGSSYEQYV.

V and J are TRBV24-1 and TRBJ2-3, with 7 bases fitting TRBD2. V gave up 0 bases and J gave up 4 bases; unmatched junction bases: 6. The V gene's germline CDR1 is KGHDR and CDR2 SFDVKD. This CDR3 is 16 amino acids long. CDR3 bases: TGTGCCACCAGTGATTTGCGCGCGGGAGTGCCAGATACGCAGTATTTT. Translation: CATSDLRAGVPDTQYF.

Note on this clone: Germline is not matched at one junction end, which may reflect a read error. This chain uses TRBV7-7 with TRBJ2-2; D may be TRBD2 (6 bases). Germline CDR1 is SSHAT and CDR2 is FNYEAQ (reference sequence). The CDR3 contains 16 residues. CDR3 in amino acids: CASSFASGSNTGELFF. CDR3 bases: TGTGCTAGCAGCTTCGCAAGCGGGTCCAACACCGGGGAGCTGTTTTTT.

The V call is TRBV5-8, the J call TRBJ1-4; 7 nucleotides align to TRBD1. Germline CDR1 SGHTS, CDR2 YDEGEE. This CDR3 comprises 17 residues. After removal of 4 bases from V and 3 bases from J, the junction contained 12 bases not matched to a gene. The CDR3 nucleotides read TGTGCCAGCAGCCTTACAGGGGCCGGGGCGGCTAATGAAAAACTGTTTTTT. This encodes CASSLTGAGAANEKLFF.

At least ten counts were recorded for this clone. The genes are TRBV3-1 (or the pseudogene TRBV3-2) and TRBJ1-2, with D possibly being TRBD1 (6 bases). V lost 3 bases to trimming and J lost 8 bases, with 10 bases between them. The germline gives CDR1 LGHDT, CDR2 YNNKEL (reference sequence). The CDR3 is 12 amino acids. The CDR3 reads CASSHRGWGYTF. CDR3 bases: TGTGCCAGCAGCCACAGGGGCTGGGGCTACACCTTC.

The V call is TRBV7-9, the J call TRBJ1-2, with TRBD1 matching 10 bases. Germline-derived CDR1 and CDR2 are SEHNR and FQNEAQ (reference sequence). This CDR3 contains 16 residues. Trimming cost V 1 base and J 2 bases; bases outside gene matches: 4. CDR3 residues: CASSLGGDRGNYGYTF. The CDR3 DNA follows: TGTGCCAGCAGCTTAGGAGGGGACAGGGGCAACTATGGCTACACCTTC.

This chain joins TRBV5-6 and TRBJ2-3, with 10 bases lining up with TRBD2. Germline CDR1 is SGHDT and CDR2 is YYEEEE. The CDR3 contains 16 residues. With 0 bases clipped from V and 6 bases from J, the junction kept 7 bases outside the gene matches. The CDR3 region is CASSLERGGHADTQYF. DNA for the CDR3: TGTGCCAGCAGCTTGGAGCGGGGGGGCCATGCGGATACGCAGTATTTT.

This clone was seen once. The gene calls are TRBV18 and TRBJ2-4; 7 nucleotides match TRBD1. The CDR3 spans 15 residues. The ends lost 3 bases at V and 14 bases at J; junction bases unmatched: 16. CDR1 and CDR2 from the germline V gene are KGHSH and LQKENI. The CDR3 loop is CASSPSIPGQRPKYF. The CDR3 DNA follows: TGTGCCAGCTCACCCAGCATTCCGGGACAGAGACCAAAGTACTTC.

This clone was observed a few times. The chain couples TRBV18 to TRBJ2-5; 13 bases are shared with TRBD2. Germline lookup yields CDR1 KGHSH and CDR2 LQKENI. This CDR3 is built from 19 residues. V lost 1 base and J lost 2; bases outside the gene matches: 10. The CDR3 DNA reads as TGTGCCAGCTCACCACTGGAACTAGCGGGGGGGCCGGATCAAGAGACCCAGTACTTC. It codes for CASSPLELAGGPDQETQYF.